Presented here are 32 T cell receptor beta chains from one specimen sequenced in a study of OX40 agonist ivuxolimab in advanced cancers. Method: immunoSEQ multiplex PCR; TCRdb's copy keeps in-frame clones and lacks some. The table records 90,000 to 100,000 clones, nearly 90% of them present only once. Source: CD4+ or CD8+ T cells sorted from blood, taken in a trial of the OX40 agonist ivuxolimab. The receptors originated from an adult with an advanced solid tumor such as melanoma, head and neck, liver or kidney cancer.

The rearrangement links TRBV6-1 to TRBJ2-5; 7 nucleotides align to TRBD2. The J call is in doubt because the DNA end fits TRBJ2-7 better. This CDR3 spans 13 amino acids. Germline V gene lookup returns CDR1 MNHNS and CDR2 SASEGT. CDR3 sequence: CASSTSAYYEQYF. In nucleotides, the CDR3 is TGTGCCAGCAGTACTAGCGCATACTACGAGCAGTACTTC.

V gene TRBV27 combines with J gene TRBJ2-6; perhaps TRBD2 as D (5 bases). Trimming shortened V by 7 bases and J by 0 bases, and 7 bases separated the two germline ends. The V gene's germline CDR1 is MNHEY and CDR2 SMNVEV (reference sequence). The CDR3 is made up of 14 amino acids. The CDR3 protein is CASTGSSGANVLTF. Here the CDR3 DNA reads TGTGCCAGCACGGGGAGCTCTGGGGCCAACGTCCTGACTTTC. Together with reference TRBV27 and TRBJ2-6, the CDR3 gives the full variable domain: EAQVTQNPRYLITVTGKKLTVTCSQNMNHEYMSWYRQDPGLGLRQIYYSMNVEVTDKGDVPEGYKVSRKEKRNFPLILESPSPNQTSLYFCASTGSSGANVLTFGAGSRLTVL.

The chain employs TRBV7-2 and TRBJ2-7; the D is unclear. Trimming cost V 5 bases and J 0 bases, with 14 bases left between them. Germline CDR1 SGHTA, CDR2 FQGNSA. The CDR3 is 15 residues long. The CDR3 loop is CASSTPRQFSYEQYF. In DNA, the CDR3 is TGTGCCAGCAGCACCCCCCGGCAGTTCTCCTACGAGCAGTACTTC. The whole variable domain, remainder taken from reference TRBV7-2 and TRBJ2-7, is GAGVSQSPSNKVTEKGKDVELRCDPISGHTALYWYRQSLGQGLEFLIYFQGNSAPDKSGLPSDRFSAERTGGSVSTLTIQRTQQEDSAVYLCASSTPRQFSYEQYFGPGTRLTVT.

The chain is built from TRBV9 and TRBJ2-1; 10 bases fit TRBD2. There are 18 residues in the CDR3. V shed 0 bases and J 1 base; nucleotides not matched to a gene: 7. Germline CDR1 is SGDLS and CDR2 is YYNGEE. Here the CDR3 reads CASSVAAGGPSSYNEQFF. CDR3 in DNA: TGTGCCAGCAGCGTAGCAGCGGGAGGGCCTTCGTCCTACAATGAGCAGTTCTTC.

The chain combines TRBV5-1 with TRBJ2-5; D is unclear. The germline CDR1 and CDR2 sequences are SGHRS and YFSETQ. V lost 1 base, J lost 2 bases, and 18 bases lay in between. This CDR3 contains 17 residues. In DNA, the CDR3 is TGCGCCAGCAGCTTGCATCGCGGAGTCGGAAGACAAGAGACCCAGTACTTC. Its protein is CASSLHRGVGRQETQYF. Variable domain in full (rest from reference TRBV5-1 and TRBJ2-5): KAGVTQTPRYLIKTRGQQVTLSCSPISGHRSVSWYQQTPGQGLQFLFEYFSETQRNKGNFPGRFSGRQFSNSRSEMNVSTLELGDSALYLCASSLHRGVGRQETQYFGPGTRLLVL.

The V and J genes are TRBV4-1 and TRBJ2-2, with TRBD1 identical over 8 bases. The CDR3 spans 18 residues. CDR1 is MGHRA and CDR2 is YSYEKL in the germline V gene. After removal of 1 base from V and 0 bases from J, the junction contained 7 bases not matched to a gene. The CDR3 protein is CASSQGTGNYANTGELFF. CDR3 sequence (DNA): TGCGCCAGCAGCCAAGGGACAGGGAACTACGCGAACACCGGGGAGCTGTTTTTT.

The V and J genes are TRBV19 and TRBJ2-2; 12 positions agree with TRBD2. This CDR3 is 17 amino acids long. In germline, CDR1 is LNHDA, CDR2 SQIVND (reference sequence). Unmatched junction bases numbered 7, after V lost 4 bases and J lost 4 bases. CDR3 coding DNA: TGTGCCAGTAGTAAACGACTAGCGGGAGTGGTCACCGGGGAGCTGTTTTTT. Translating gives CASSKRLAGVVTGELFF.

The genes are TRBV6-1 and TRBJ2-2; D gene unclear. Trimming cost V 8 bases and J 5 bases, with 9 bases left between them. Germline-derived CDR1 and CDR2 are MNHNS and SASEGT. The CDR3 totals 12 residues. CDR3 sequence: CASAKATGELFF. The CDR3 DNA reads TGTGCCAGCGCGAAGGCGACCGGGGAGCTGTTTTTT.

V gene TRBV30 combines with J gene TRBJ2-5, with 7 nucleotides matching TRBD1. J was trimmed by 7 bases and V by 5 bases; bases with no gene match: 4. Germline CDR1 is GTSNPN and CDR2 is SVGIG (reference sequence). The CDR3 totals 11 residues. CDR3 DNA: TGTGCCTGGGGGGACAGATCGACCCAGTACTTC. Translated: CAWGDRSTQYF.

The V and J genes are TRBV9 and TRBJ2-2; the match to TRBD1 covers 7 bases. The CDR3 consists of 15 residues. CDR1 and CDR2 (germline): SGDLS, YYNGEE. The V segment lost 2 bases and the J segment 6 bases; nucleotides outside the gene matches: 7. Here the CDR3 DNA reads TGTGCCAGCAGCGTGACAGGGCAGGGAGCCGGGGAGCTGTTTTTT. This translates into CASSVTGQGAGELFF.

The CDR3 loop is CASSLLQAEGYEQYF. Written as DNA, the CDR3 is TGTGCCAGCAGCTTACTCCAGGCGGAAGGCTACGAGCAGTACTTC. V gene TRBV11-2 combines with J gene TRBJ2-7; D call uncertain. V lost 2 bases to trimming and J lost 3 bases, with 14 bases between them. The CDR3 covers 15 residues. In germline, CDR1 is SGHAT, CDR2 FQNNGV.

The chain links TRBV10-1 to TRBJ2-1, with 14 bases aligning to TRBD2. After removal of 6 bases from V and 6 bases from J, the junction contained 4 bases not matched to a gene. Germline assignment: CDR1 WNHNN and CDR2 SYGVQD (reference sequence). This CDR3 has 15 amino acids. CDR3 in amino acids: CASRGLAGEVNEQFF. For the CDR3, the DNA is TGCGCCAGCAGGGGACTAGCGGGAGAGGTCAATGAGCAGTTCTTC.

This clone occurred a few times. This sequence joins TRBV7-2 and TRBJ1-3; D may be TRBD1 (5 bases). The germline gives CDR1 SGHTA, CDR2 FQGNSA. The CDR3 is 16 amino acids. Trimming removed 5 bases from V and 0 bases from J, with 14 bases in between. Here the CDR3 reads CASSDPGLSSGNTIYF. The DNA for the CDR3 is TGTGCCAGCAGCGACCCAGGGCTGAGCTCTGGAAACACCATATATTTT.

This chain joins TRBV5-4 and TRBJ2-2; D perhaps matches TRBD2 (6 bases). Trimming cost V 3 bases and J 6 bases, with 9 bases left between them. The CDR3 runs 13 residues. Germline-derived CDR1 and CDR2 are SGHNT and YYREEE (reference sequence). CDR3 sequence reads: CASSWREAGELFF. Written as DNA, the CDR3 is TGTGCCAGCAGCTGGAGGGAGGCCGGGGAGCTGTTTTTT.

In this sample, this clone turned up a few times. This chain connects TRBV29-1 to TRBJ1-2; D not certain. Germline lookup yields CDR1 SQVTM and CDR2 ANQGSEA. Trimming pared 5 bases from V and 8 bases from J, leaving 6 bases between. The CDR3 sequence is 9 residues long. In DNA form, the CDR3 reads TGCAGCGTTTGGCCCGGCTACACCTTC. Translation: CSVWPGYTF.

The chain combines TRBV6-5 with TRBJ2-1; tentatively, D is TRBD1 (6 bases). The CDR3 is 13 residues long. Germline-derived CDR1 and CDR2 are MNHEY and SVGAGI. Deletions cut 7 bases from V and 9 bases from J, with 16 bases between. In DNA form, the CDR3 reads TGTGCCAGCAAGGGACAACCCCGTGGTGAGCAGTTCTTC. Its protein product is CASKGQPRGEQFF.

The chain combines TRBV2 with TRBJ2-7, with TRBD1 matching over 7 bases. Germline assignment: CDR1 SNHLY and CDR2 FYNNEI. This CDR3 contains 14 residues. Trimming removed 7 bases from V and 2 bases from J; junction bases left unmatched: 8. The chain's CDR3 is CASTGGTRPYEQYF. CDR3 coding DNA: TGTGCCAGCACAGGGGGTACCCGCCCCTACGAGCAGTACTTC.

This clone was seen many times. Here the CDR3 reads CASSIVPGNQPQHF. The CDR3, as DNA: TGTGCCAGTAGTATAGTCCCAGGGAATCAGCCCCAGCATTTT. The genes are TRBV19 and TRBJ1-5, with a tentative D call TRBD1 (5 bases). The CDR3 contains 14 residues. Germline V lookup: CDR1 LNHDA, CDR2 SQIVND (reference sequence). Trimming stripped 1 base from V and 4 bases from J, with 8 bases between. The complete variable domain, with remaining parts taken from reference TRBV19 and TRBJ1-5, reads DGGITQSPKYLFRKEGQNVTLSCEQNLNHDAMYWYRQDPGQGLRLIYYSQIVNDFQKGDIAEGYSVSREKKESFPLTVTSAQKNPTAFYLCASSIVPGNQPQHFGDGTRLSIL.

The chain employs TRBV7-9 and TRBJ1-2; 9 bases match TRBD1. This CDR3 spans 14 amino acids. After removal of 2 bases from V and 4 bases from J, the junction contained 2 bases not matched to a gene. Germline values: CDR1 SEHNR, CDR2 FQNEAQ (reference sequence). The CDR3 here is CASSLTTGGYGYTF. The CDR3 DNA reads TGTGCCAGCAGCTTAACGACAGGGGGCTATGGCTACACCTTC.

This clone appeared once. The genes are TRBV29-1 and TRBJ2-7, with D perhaps TRBD2 (5 bases). The CDR3 consists of 13 residues. Trimming took 4 bases from V and 0 from J, leaving 10 bases between them. The V gene's germline CDR1 is SQVTM and CDR2 ANQGSEA. The CDR3 DNA follows: TGCAGCGTTGGGGCAGGAGGCTCCTACGAGCAGTACTTC. Protein product: CSVGAGGSYEQYF.

The rearrangement joins TRBV19 to TRBJ1-6; TRBD1 might be the D (6 bases). V was trimmed by 5 bases and J by 9 bases, leaving 17 bases between them. CDR1 is LNHDA, CDR2 SQIVND, per germline (reference sequence). This CDR3 has 15 amino acids. CDR3 nucleotides: TGTGCCAGTAGTTCCGAGACAGGTTTCGGTTCACCCCTCCACTTT. Its protein product is CASSSETGFGSPLHF.

This clone came up once. The CDR3 coding sequence is TGTGCCAGCAGTGAAGCACAGGCTACCCGGCAGCCCCAGCATTTT. Protein: CASSEAQATRQPQHF. The J gene is TRBJ1-5, the V gene TRBV6-1; D possibly corresponds to TRBD1 (5 bases). The CDR3 consists of 15 residues. The germline V gene has CDR1 MNHNS and CDR2 SASEGT. V lost 0 bases and J 7 bases, leaving 13 bases between the germline ends.

This clone has just one count. The J gene is TRBJ2-5, the V gene TRBV7-8, with TRBD2 as a possible D gene (5 bases). The germline V gene has CDR1 SGHVS and CDR2 FQNEAQ. The CDR3 sequence is 14 residues long. V lost 2 bases and J lost 3, with 10 bases in between. CDR3 loop: CASSLIQRKETQYF. CDR3 nucleotides: TGTGCCAGCAGCTTAATACAGCGGAAAGAGACCCAGTACTTC.

The chain has TRBV18 and TRBJ2-6; tentatively, D is TRBD1 (6 bases). V lost 6 bases to trimming and J lost 0 bases, with 15 bases between them. The germline CDR1 and CDR2 sequences are KGHSH and LQKENI. The CDR3 length is 17 residues. The CDR3 DNA follows: TGTGCCAGCTCGCGTGGACAGTGGACCTCTGGGGCCAACGTCCTGACTTTC. Encoded protein: CASSRGQWTSGANVLTF.

This chain connects TRBV4-1 to TRBJ1-2, with 8 nucleotides matching TRBD1. The CDR3 loop spans 15 amino acids. Germline CDR1 is MGHRA and CDR2 is YSYEKL. Germline trimming cut 0 bases from V and 2 bases from J; bases unmatched to any gene: 2. The CDR3: CASSQERTGNYGYTF. CDR3 DNA: TGCGCCAGCAGCCAAGAAAGGACAGGGAACTATGGCTACACCTTC.

CDR3 sequence reads: CASRFPSRGREVTEAFF. In nucleotides, the CDR3 is TGTGCCAGCAGGTTCCCCTCTAGGGGCCGGGAGGTCACTGAAGCTTTCTTT. The chain joins TRBV2 to TRBJ1-1; maybe TRBD1 (5 bases). Germline CDR1 and CDR2: SNHLY and FYNNEI. Trimming removed 6 bases at V and 4 bases at J, with 24 bases between. The CDR3 is 17 amino acids.

The genes are TRBV9 and TRBJ1-1, with D possibly TRBD1 on 5 matching bases. Germline CDR1 reads SGDLS; CDR2 reads YYNGEE. The length of the CDR3 is 14 residues. The V and J ends lost 4 bases and 4 bases respectively, with 14 bases between them. Here the CDR3 reads CASSPGPGGTEAFF. As DNA, the CDR3 is TGTGCCAGCAGCCCCGGGCCGGGGGGCACTGAAGCTTTCTTT. The whole variable domain, remainder taken from reference TRBV9 and TRBJ1-1, is DSGVTQTPKHLITATGQRVTLRCSPRSGDLSVYWYQQSLDQGLQFLIQYYNGEERAKGNILERFSAQQFPDLHSELNLSSLELGDSALYFCASSPGPGGTEAFFGQGTRLTVV.

The chain couples TRBV11-2 to TRBJ2-1; possibly TRBD2 for D (5 bases). The CDR3 runs 12 residues. In germline, CDR1 is SGHAT, CDR2 FQNNGV. V was trimmed by 2 bases and J by 12 bases, leaving 11 bases between them. Here the CDR3 reads CASSLPGAGQFF. In nucleotides, the CDR3 is TGTGCCAGCAGCTTACCGGGCGCGGGGCAGTTCTTC.

The rearrangement uses TRBV6-5 and TRBJ2-2; TRBD2 might be the D (5 bases). Germline V gene data show CDR1 as MNHEY and CDR2 as SVGAGI. The germline V and J ends were trimmed by 5 bases and 9 bases, with 13 bases remaining between them. The CDR3 spans 13 residues. CDR3 sequence: CASSGSRGWELFF. The CDR3 DNA follows: TGTGCCAGCAGTGGCTCCCGAGGGTGGGAGCTGTTTTTT.

This chain uses TRBV27 with TRBJ2-3; maybe TRBD1 (6 bases). Germline CDR1 and CDR2: MNHEY and SMNVEV (reference sequence). Trimming took 6 bases from V and 3 from J, leaving 13 bases between them. The CDR3 contains 14 residues. This chain's CDR3 is CASSFRGPTDTQYF. CDR3 coding DNA: TGTGCCAGCAGCTTCAGGGGACCTACAGATACGCAGTATTTT.

V gene TRBV30 combines with J gene TRBJ2-5, with D possibly matching TRBD2 (7 bases). The V end was cut by 1 base, the J end by 5 bases, with 11 bases between. CDR1 is GTSNPN and CDR2 is SVGIG in the germline V gene (reference sequence). This CDR3 is built from 13 residues. The CDR3 DNA reads as TGTGCCTGGAGTGGGGGGGGCGGGGAGACCCAGTACTTC. Translated: CAWSGGGGETQYF.

The chain couples TRBV5-1 to TRBJ2-1, with D maybe TRBD2 (6 bases). CDR1 and CDR2 from the germline V gene are SGHRS and YFSETQ. Trimming removed 4 bases from V and 4 bases from J, with 15 bases in between. This CDR3 has 15 amino acids. CDR3 DNA sequence: TGCGCCAGCAGCCGACGGGACTCCCCATACAATGAGCAGTTCTTC. Its translation: CASSRRDSPYNEQFF.